This T cell receptor (beta chain) was identified in a study of Graves' ophthalmopathy and Graves' hyperthyroidism. Amplification of the TCR beta CDR3 regions used RNA transcripts (as template). HTBI primers served in a first-round RT-PCR, which a second-round multiplex PCR followed. MiXCR was run by TCRdb on the multiplex PCR reads, yielding one entry per CDR3 protein. The table lists 650,000 to 800,000 distinct CDR3 sequences, approximately 39% of them singletons. With 6 bases removed from V and 6 bases from J, the gap between germline ends came to 17 bases. The CDR3 covers 14 residues. The PBMCs were taken from 10 ml of fresh peripheral blood. Many counts were recorded for this clonotype.

Sequencing used peripheral blood. The TCR comes from an adult man with Graves' ophthalmopathy. This chain links TRBV12-3 or TRBV12-4 with TRBJ1-1; D call uncertain. CDR3 amino acids: CASREERRFAEAFF. CDR3 nucleotide sequence: TGTGCCAGCAGGGAAGAAAGGAGGTTCGCTGAAGCTTTCTTT.